These T cell receptor beta chains were read from a single sample in a study of T cells in Graves' hyperthyroidism and ophthalmopathy. TCRdb re-analysed the multiplex PCR reads in MiXCR, keeping a single row per CDR3 protein. The data show hundreds of thousands of distinct CDR3 sequences, with just over 45% seen just once and 8.2% held by the top ten. Source material: peripheral blood or thyroid tissue (not recorded which). The receptor set was obtained from a woman under 30 with Graves' hyperthyroidism. Both conserved end residues are part of each CDR3. Each record gives: CDR3 length, V gene, D gene, J gene, clone size, CDR3 DNA, CDR3 protein. A D gene is named only where the DNA matches it firmly. Some rows mark clone size as missing; the rest say once, few, many or name a class of expanded clone.

15,TRBV2,-,TRBJ2-7,-,TGTGCCAGCAGTGTAAGTGGCGGGTACTCCCACGAGCAGTACTTC,CASSVSGGYSHEQYF
17,TRBV11-1,TRBD2,TRBJ2-2,-,TGTGCCAGCAGCTTAGCTCCGGGACTAGAAACCACCGGGGAGCTGTTTTTT,CASSLAPGLETTGELFF
14,TRBV7-2,TRBD1,TRBJ2-2,many,TGTGCCAGCAGGGCGACAGGGGTCGCCGGGGAGCTGTTTTTT,CASRATGVAGELFF
16,TRBV14,-,TRBJ1-3,-,TGTGCCAGCAGCCAGTACGGGGAGCTGAGAGGAAACACCATATATTTT,CASSQYGELRGNTIYF
11,TRBV29-1,TRBD1,TRBJ1-2,-,TGCAGCGTTGATGGACAGGGAGGCTACACCTTC,CSVDGQGGYTF
15,TRBV10-3,TRBD1,TRBJ1-5,many,TGTGCCAGCAGTGACGGACAGGCCAGCAATCAGCCCCAGCATTTT,CASSDGQASNQPQHF
11,TRBV14,-,TRBJ1-1,once,TGTGCCAGCAGACAGGGCCCTGAATCTTTCTTT,CASRQGPESFF
16,TRBV15,-,TRBJ2-7,many,TGTGCCACCAGCAGAGATCGGGGCAGGGACGGCTACGAGCAGTACTTC,CATSRDRGRDGYEQYF
15,TRBV24-1,TRBD2,TRBJ2-5,-,TGTGCCACCAGCAGCGCCGTCAGCGGGAGTGAGACCCAGTACTTC,CATSSAVSGSETQYF
12,TRBV7-8,-,TRBJ2-7,-,TGTGCCAGCAGCTTAGTGGGGGCCGAGCAGTACTTC,CASSLVGAEQYF
12,TRBV20-1,-,TRBJ1-2,-,TGCAGTGCTAGAGTGGGGGTGGATGGCTACACCTTC,CSARVGVDGYTF
15,TRBV6-5,TRBD1,TRBJ1-5,many,TGTGCCAGCAGTGCGGGACAGTATAGCAATCAGCCCCAGCATTTT,CASSAGQYSNQPQHF
12,TRBV6-4,-,TRBJ2-5,few,TGTGCCAGCACTAAGGGGACGGAGACCCAGTACTTC,CASTKGTETQYF
15,TRBV7-9,-,TRBJ2-3,-,TGTGCCAGCAGCTTAGCCCTGACAAGGGCGGATACGCAGTATTTT,CASSLALTRADTQYF
14,TRBV29-1,TRBD2,TRBJ2-7,-,TGCAGCGTACGGCTAGCGGGAGGAGGGTACGAGCAGTACTTC,CSVRLAGGGYEQYF
13,TRBV2,-,TRBJ1-1,-,TGTGCCGCTGCGGGGTCTTGGCGCACTGAAGCTTTCTTT,CAAAGSWRTEAFF
15,TRBV7-3,TRBD1,TRBJ2-7,many,TGTGCCAGCAGCATCGGGACAGGGGTTTCCTACGAGCAGTACTTC,CASSIGTGVSYEQYF
15,TRBV29-1,TRBD2,TRBJ2-2,few,TGCAGCGTTACTAGCGGGAGTTTTAACACCGGGGAGCTGTTTTTT,CSVTSGSFNTGELFF
12,TRBV12-3/TRBV12-4,-,TRBJ2-2,-,TGTGCCAGCAGTTTACAACCCGGGGAGCTGTTTTTT,CASSLQPGELFF
13,TRBV7-9,-,TRBJ2-7,-,TGTGCCAGCAGCCCGCGACCGACCTACGAGCAGTACTTC,CASSPRPTYEQYF
14,TRBV7-2,-,TRBJ1-2,-,TGTGCCAGCAGCGTAGGAAGCTTGTGGGATGGCTACACCTTC,CASSVGSLWDGYTF
11,TRBV29-1,-,TRBJ1-2,-,TGCAGTGAGAGGCAGGTCTATGGCTACACCTTC,CSERQVYGYTF
9,TRBV12-3/TRBV12-4,-,TRBJ2-5,-,TGTGCCAGCAAAGAGACCCAGTACTTC,CASKETQYF
14,TRBV12-3/TRBV12-4,-,TRBJ2-7,few,TGTGCCAGCAGTTTGGGGGTCTTGGCTCCCGAGCAGTACTTC,CASSLGVLAPEQYF
16,TRBV11-1,-,TRBJ1-5,-,TGTGCCAGCGGCTTAGCAGCGGGGCGCAGCAATCAGCCCCAGCATTTT,CASGLAAGRSNQPQHF
12,TRBV19,-,TRBJ1-6,many,TGTGCCAGTAGTAGACGGGATTCACCCCTCCACTTT,CASSRRDSPLHF
11,TRBV7-9,-,TRBJ2-5,-,TGTGCCAGCAGCTTGGTAGGGGCAACGTACTTC,CASSLVGATYF
18,TRBV7-2,TRBD2,TRBJ2-2,-,TGTGCCAGCAGCCAAGCCGCTAGCGGGAGGATGGGCACCGGGGAGCTGTTTTTT,CASSQAASGRMGTGELFF
12,TRBV7-9,TRBD1,TRBJ1-4,-,TGTGCCAGCAGCGCCGGGACAGGGAAACTGTTTTTT,CASSAGTGKLFF
13,TRBV2,-,TRBJ1-1,few,TGTGCCAGCAGTGAAATGCCGGGCAGTGAAGCTTTCTTT,CASSEMPGSEAFF
12,TRBV29-1,-,TRBJ1-4,many,TGCAGCGTTGGATGGACTAATGAAAAACTGTTTTTT,CSVGWTNEKLFF
14,TRBV5-1,-,TRBJ2-7,-,TGTGCCAGCAGCCGGGGACTCGAGATTTACGAGCAGTACTTC,CASSRGLEIYEQYF
14,TRBV14,-,TRBJ1-1,many,TGTGCCAGCAGCCAAGTCAAGAGGAACACTGAAGCTTTCTTT,CASSQVKRNTEAFF
14,TRBV20-1,TRBD2,TRBJ2-7,-,TGCAGTGCTTCCCTGACTAGCGGGAGCTCCGAGCAGTACTTC,CSASLTSGSSEQYF
13,TRBV10-3,-,TRBJ1-3,many,TGTGCCATCAGCCCTGAGGGGGAGGACACCATATATTTT,CAISPEGEDTIYF
15,TRBV15,-,TRBJ1-2,-,TGCGCCAGCAGCCAAAGGGGGGGGCAAGGAGATGGCTACACCTTC,CASSQRGGQGDGYTF
15,TRBV25-1,-,TRBJ1-2,-,TGTGCCAGCAGTGAAAATCTGGCCGCCGGGGATGGCTACACCTTC,CASSENLAAGDGYTF
14,TRBV7-2,-,TRBJ1-2,-,TGTGCCAGCAGCGGCCGGGACCGAGGCTATGGCTACACCTTC,CASSGRDRGYGYTF
14,TRBV5-1,-,TRBJ1-2,-,TGCGCCAGCAGCTTGATGCCCGGGGGAAACGGCTACACCTTC,CASSLMPGGNGYTF
14,TRBV7-9,-,TRBJ1-2,-,TGTGCCAGCAGCAACAGAGACGGGGGCGATGGCTACACCTTC,CASSNRDGGDGYTF
11,TRBV10-3,-,TRBJ1-1,-,TGTGCCATCAGTGAGGGGGTAGATACGACTTTT,CAISEGVDTTF
15,TRBV7-9,-,TRBJ1-1,once,TGTGCCAGCAGCTCCCCGGGACTCTTGAACACTGAAGCTTTCTTT,CASSSPGLLNTEAFF
13,TRBV20-1,-,TRBJ2-5,-,TGCAGTGCTACCGGGGATGTACAAGAGACCCAGTACTTC,CSATGDVQETQYF
15,TRBV7-2,-,TRBJ1-2,-,TGTGCCAGCAGCTTAGCTTTAGGGGTGTTGTATGGCTACACCTTC,CASSLALGVLYGYTF
16,TRBV20-1,-,TRBJ1-1,-,TGCAGTGCTAGAGTGATGAGGGCACCGCCTAACACTGAAGCTTTCTTT,CSARVMRAPPNTEAFF
15,TRBV7-9,TRBD1,TRBJ1-5,-,TGTGCCACCCAAGCCGGGACAGGTTACAATCAGCCCCAGCATTTT,CATQAGTGYNQPQHF
17,TRBV19,-,TRBJ1-5,few,TGTGCCAGTAGTACGTGGGGGACACTTACACCCAATCAGCCCCAGCATTTT,CASSTWGTLTPNQPQHF
17,TRBV11-2,-,TRBJ2-2,-,TGTGCCAGCAGCTCTTACACTACGGGCAAGGGCACCGGGGAGCTGTTTTTT,CASSSYTTGKGTGELFF
14,TRBV7-8,-,TRBJ1-6,many,TGTGCCAGTTCGAACGAGGGGGGCAATTCACCCCTCCACTTT,CASSNEGGNSPLHF
16,TRBV19,-,TRBJ2-2,once,TGTGCCAGTAGTATCGGTGGACTGAAATGGACCGGGGAGCTGTTTTTT,CASSIGGLKWTGELFF
16,TRBV7-2,-,TRBJ2-7,-,TGTGCCGGCAGCCAAGATTATGTCGGAGACTCCTACGAGCAGTACTTC,CAGSQDYVGDSYEQYF
17,TRBV15,-,TRBJ1-5,-,TGTGCCACCAGCAGAGACCGGACGGATTATAGCAATCAGCCCCAGCATTTT,CATSRDRTDYSNQPQHF
13,TRBV20-1,TRBD1,TRBJ2-7,-,TGCAGTGATCCCGGGACAGGGGTCAACGAGCAGTACTTC,CSDPGTGVNEQYF
15,TRBV29-1,TRBD1,TRBJ1-5,few,TGCAGCGTTGTTTTCTCAGGGGGGCCGGATCAGCCCCAGCATTTT,CSVVFSGGPDQPQHF
17,TRBV7-3,TRBD1,TRBJ1-3,-,TGTGCCAGCAGCTGGACAGGGACTTCAAATTCTGGAAACACCATATATTTT,CASSWTGTSNSGNTIYF